This T cell receptor beta chain was captured in a study of graft-versus-host responses after intestinal transplantation. Looking at the study overall: Transplants were multivisceral, liver-intestinal, or isolated intestinal. Every recipient had anti-thymocyte globulin induction and two to four years of tacrolimus plus steroids. Findings and caveats of the study: GvH clones turned up in recipient marrow; some had shown up first in ileum or blood. Within allografts, high graft-versus-host to host-versus-graft clonal ratios were seen among patients with graft-donor T cell macrochimerism.

Note on this clone: Its antigen is as yet unknown.

V lost 2 bases and J lost 8, with 10 bases in between. The CDR3 loop spans 12 amino acids. Per the germline V gene, CDR1 is SQVTM and CDR2 is ANQGSEA. Sequencing was performed with immunoSEQ multiplex PCR; in TCRdb, only in-frame clones are kept and a portion is missing. The table includes fewer than 95,000 clones, approximately 92% detected once. The input for sequencing was unstimulated CD8+ T cells sorted from spleen or lymph node cells, taken before intestinal transplant. The rearrangement links TRBV29-1 to TRBJ1-3; D remains ambiguous. This TCR came from a human donor who received an intestinal transplant. The CDR3 bases are TGCAGCGTTGAATCCAGGTTCGACACCATATATTTT. Encoded protein: CSVESRFDTIYF.